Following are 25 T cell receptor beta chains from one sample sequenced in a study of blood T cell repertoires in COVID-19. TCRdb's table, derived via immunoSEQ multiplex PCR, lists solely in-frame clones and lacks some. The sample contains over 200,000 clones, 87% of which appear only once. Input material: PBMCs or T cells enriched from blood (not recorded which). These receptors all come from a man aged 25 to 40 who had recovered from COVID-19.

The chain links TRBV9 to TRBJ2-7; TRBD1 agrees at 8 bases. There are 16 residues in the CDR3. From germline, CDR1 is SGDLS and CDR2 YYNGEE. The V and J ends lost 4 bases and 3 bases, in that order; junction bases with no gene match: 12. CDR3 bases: TGTGCCAGCAGCTCCAAACAGGGGGGCCAGAGCTACGAGCAGTACTTC. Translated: CASSSKQGGQSYEQYF.

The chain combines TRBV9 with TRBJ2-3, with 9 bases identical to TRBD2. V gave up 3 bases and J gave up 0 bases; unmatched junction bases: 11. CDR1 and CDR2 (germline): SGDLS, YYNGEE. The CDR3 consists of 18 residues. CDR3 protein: CASSAPLGGGASTDTQYF. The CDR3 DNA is TGTGCCAGCAGCGCACCCTTAGGCGGGGGGGCCAGCACAGATACGCAGTATTTT.

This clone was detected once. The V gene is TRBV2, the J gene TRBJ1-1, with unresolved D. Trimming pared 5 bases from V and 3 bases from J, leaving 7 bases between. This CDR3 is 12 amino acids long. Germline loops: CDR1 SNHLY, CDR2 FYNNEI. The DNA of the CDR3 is TGTGCCAGCAGTCAGGAGGACACTGAAGCTTTCTTT. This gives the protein CASSQEDTEAFF.

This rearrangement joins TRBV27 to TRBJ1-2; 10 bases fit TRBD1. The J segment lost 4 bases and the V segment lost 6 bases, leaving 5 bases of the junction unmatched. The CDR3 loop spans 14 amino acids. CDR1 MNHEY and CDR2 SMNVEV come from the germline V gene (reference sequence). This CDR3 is CASRGTGAIYGYTF. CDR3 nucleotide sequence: TGTGCCAGCAGGGGGACAGGGGCTATCTATGGCTACACCTTC.

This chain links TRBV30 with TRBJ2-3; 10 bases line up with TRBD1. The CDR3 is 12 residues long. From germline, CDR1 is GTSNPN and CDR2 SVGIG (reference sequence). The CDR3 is CARTGGTDTQYF. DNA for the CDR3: TGTGCGAGGACAGGGGGGACAGATACGCAGTATTTT.

CDR3 bases: TGTGCCAGCAGTTACTCCATCCCCCGGGACTACGAGCAGTACTTC. The encoded protein is CASSYSIPRDYEQYF. This chain connects TRBV6-5 to TRBJ2-7; TRBD2 might be the D (5 bases). V was cut by 0 bases and J by 3 bases, with 12 bases left in between. Germline V lookup: CDR1 MNHEY, CDR2 SVGAGI. The CDR3 has 15 residues.

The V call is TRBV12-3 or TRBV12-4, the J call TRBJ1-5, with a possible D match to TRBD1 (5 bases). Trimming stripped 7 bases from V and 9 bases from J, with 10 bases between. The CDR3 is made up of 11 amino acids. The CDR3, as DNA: TGTGCCAGCACCCGGGGGGGGCCCCAGCATTTT. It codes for CASTRGGPQHF.

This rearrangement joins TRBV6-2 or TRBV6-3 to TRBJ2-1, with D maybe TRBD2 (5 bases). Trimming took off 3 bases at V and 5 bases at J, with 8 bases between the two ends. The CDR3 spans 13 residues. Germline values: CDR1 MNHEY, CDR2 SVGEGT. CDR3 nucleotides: TGTGCCAGCAGTTATCGGGATAACAATGAGCAGTTCTTC. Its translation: CASSYRDNNEQFF.

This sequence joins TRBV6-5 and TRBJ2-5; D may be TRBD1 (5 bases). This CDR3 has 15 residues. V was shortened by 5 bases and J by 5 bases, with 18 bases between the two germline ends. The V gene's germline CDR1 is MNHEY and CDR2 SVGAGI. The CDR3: CASSQLGLAGETQYF. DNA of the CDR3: TGTGCCAGCAGTCAGCTCGGTCTCGCAGGGGAGACCCAGTACTTC.

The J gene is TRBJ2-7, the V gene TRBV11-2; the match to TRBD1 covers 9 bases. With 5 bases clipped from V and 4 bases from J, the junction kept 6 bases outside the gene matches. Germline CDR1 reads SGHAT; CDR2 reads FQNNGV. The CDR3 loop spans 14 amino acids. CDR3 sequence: CASSPPGQGYEQYF. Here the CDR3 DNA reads TGTGCCAGCAGCCCTCCGGGACAGGGTTACGAGCAGTACTTC.

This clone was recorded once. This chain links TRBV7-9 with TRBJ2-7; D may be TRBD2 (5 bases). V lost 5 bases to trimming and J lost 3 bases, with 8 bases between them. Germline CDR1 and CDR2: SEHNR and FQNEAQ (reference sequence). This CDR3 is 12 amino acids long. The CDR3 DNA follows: TGTGCCAGCAGCCCGGGAAGCTACGAGCAGTACTTC. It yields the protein CASSPGSYEQYF.

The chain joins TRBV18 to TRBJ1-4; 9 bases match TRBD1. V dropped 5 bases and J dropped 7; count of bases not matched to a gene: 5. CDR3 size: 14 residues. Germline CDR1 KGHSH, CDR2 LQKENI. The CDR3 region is CASSTDRGGEKLFF. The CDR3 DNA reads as TGTGCCAGCTCAACCGACAGGGGGGGTGAAAAACTGTTTTTT.

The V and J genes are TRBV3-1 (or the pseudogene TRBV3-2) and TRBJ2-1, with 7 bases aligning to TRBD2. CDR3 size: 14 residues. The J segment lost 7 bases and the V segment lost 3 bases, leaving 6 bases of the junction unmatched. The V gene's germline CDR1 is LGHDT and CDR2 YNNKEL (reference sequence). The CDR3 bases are TGTGCCAGCAGCCATCGTACTAGCGAGAATGAGCAGTTCTTC. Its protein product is CASSHRTSENEQFF.

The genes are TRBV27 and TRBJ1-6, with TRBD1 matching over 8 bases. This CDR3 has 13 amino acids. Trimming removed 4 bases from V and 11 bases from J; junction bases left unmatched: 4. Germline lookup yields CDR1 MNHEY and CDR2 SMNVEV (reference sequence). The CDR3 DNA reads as TGTGCCAGCAGTTCCGGACAGGGTACACCCCTCCACTTT. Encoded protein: CASSSGQGTPLHF.

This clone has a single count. CDR3 nucleotide sequence: TGTGCCAGCAGCTCCCCGGGTCAGTTCTATGGCTACACCTTC. Amino acid sequence: CASSSPGQFYGYTF. This chain uses TRBV28 with TRBJ1-2; D gene uncertain. Germline V gene sequence: CDR1 MDHEN, CDR2 SYDVKM. Trimming pared 6 bases from V and 4 bases from J, leaving 15 bases between. This CDR3 is built from 14 residues.

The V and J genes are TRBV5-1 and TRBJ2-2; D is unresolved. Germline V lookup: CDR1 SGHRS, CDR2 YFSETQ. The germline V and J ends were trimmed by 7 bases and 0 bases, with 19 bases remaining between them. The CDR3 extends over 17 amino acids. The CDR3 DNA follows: TGCGCCAGCTCCCAGTGGGCGCGTCAAACGAACACCGGGGAGCTGTTTTTT. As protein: CASSQWARQTNTGELFF. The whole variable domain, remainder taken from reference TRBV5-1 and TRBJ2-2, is KAGVTQTPRYLIKTRGQQVTLSCSPISGHRSVSWYQQTPGQGLQFLFEYFSETQRNKGNFPGRFSGRQFSNSRSEMNVSTLELGDSALYLCASSQWARQTNTGELFFGEGSRLTVL.

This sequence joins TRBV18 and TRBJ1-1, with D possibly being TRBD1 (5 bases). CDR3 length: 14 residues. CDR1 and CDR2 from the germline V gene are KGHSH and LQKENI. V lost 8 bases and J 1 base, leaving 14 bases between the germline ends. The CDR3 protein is CASTRQPENTEAFF. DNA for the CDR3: TGTGCCAGCACCCGACAGCCCGAGAACACTGAAGCTTTCTTT. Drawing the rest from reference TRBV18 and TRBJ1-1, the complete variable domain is NAGVMQNPRHLVRRRGQEARLRCSPMKGHSHVYWYRQLPEEGLKFMVYLQKENIIDESGMPKERFSAEFPKEGPSILRIQQVVRGDSAAYFCASTRQPENTEAFFGQGTRLTVV.

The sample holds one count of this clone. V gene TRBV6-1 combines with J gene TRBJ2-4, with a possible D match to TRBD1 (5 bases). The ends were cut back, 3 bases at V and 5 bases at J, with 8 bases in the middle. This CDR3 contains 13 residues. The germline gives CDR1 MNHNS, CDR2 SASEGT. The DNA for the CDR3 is TGTGCCAGCAGTGAGCAGGGTCAAAACATTCAGTACTTC. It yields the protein CASSEQGQNIQYF.

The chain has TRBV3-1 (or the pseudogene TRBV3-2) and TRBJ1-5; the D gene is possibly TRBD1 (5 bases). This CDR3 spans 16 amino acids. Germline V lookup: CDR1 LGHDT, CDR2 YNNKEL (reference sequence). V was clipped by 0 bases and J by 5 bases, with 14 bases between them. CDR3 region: CASSQDSPGIHQPQHF. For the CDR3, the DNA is TGTGCCAGCAGCCAAGATTCTCCAGGGATCCATCAGCCCCAGCATTTT.

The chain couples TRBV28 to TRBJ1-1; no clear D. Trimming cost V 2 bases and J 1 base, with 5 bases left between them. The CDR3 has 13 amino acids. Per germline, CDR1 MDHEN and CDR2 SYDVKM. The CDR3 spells CASSLHGNTEAFF. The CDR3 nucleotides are TGTGCCAGCAGTTTACACGGGAACACTGAAGCTTTCTTT.

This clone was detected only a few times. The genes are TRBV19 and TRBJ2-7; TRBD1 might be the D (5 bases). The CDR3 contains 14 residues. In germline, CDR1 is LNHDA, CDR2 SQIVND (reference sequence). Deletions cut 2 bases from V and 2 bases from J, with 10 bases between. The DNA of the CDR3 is TGTGCCAGTAGTATACAGCAGGGCCCCTACGAGCAGTACTTC. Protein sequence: CASSIQQGPYEQYF.

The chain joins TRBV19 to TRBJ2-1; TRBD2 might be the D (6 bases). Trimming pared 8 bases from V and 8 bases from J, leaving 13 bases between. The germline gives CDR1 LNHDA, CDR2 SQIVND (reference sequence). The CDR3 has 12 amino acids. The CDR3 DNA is TGTGCCAGTGGAGGGGCCGGCTATGAGCAGTTCTTC. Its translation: CASGGAGYEQFF.

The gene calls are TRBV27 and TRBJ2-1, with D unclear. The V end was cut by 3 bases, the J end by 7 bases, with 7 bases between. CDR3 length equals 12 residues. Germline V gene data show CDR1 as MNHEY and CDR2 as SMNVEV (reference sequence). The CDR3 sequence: CASSFGENEQFF. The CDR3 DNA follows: TGTGCCAGCAGTTTTGGTGAGAATGAGCAGTTCTTC.

The CDR3 here is CASSATGGAGNTIYF. CDR3 nucleotide sequence: TGCGCCAGCAGCGCAACAGGGGGCGCTGGAAACACCATATATTTT. This chain uses TRBV5-1 with TRBJ1-3; the match to TRBD1 covers 9 bases. Germline values: CDR1 SGHRS, CDR2 YFSETQ. This CDR3 has 15 residues. The J segment lost 2 bases and the V segment lost 4 bases, leaving 4 bases of the junction unmatched.

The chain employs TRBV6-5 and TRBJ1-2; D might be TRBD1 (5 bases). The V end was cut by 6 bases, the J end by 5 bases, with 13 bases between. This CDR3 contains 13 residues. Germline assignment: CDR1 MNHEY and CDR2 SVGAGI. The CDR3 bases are TGTGCCAGCAGATACGACAGCCAATATGGCTACACCTTC. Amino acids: CASRYDSQYGYTF.